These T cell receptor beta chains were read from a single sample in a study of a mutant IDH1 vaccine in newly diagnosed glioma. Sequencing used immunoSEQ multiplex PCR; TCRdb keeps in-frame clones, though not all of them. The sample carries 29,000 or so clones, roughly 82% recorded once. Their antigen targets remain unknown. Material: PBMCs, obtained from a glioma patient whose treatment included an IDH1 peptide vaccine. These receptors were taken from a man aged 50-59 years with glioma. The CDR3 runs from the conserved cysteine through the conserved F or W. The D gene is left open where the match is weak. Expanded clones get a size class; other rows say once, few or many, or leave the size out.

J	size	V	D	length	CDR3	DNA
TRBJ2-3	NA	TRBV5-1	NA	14	CASRGGVYTDTQYF	TGCGCCAGCAGAGGTGGGGTTTACACAGATACGCAGTATTTT
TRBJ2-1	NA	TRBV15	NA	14	CATSRDRVLGEQFF	TGTGCCACCAGCAGAGATAGGGTTCTAGGTGAGCAGTTCTTC
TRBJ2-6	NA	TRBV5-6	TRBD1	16	CASSLPTGAGANVLTF	TGTGCCAGCAGCTTGCCTACAGGGGCTGGGGCCAACGTCCTGACTTTC
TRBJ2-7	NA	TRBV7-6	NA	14	CASSPFVGPYEQYF	TGTGCCAGCAGCCCCTTCGTGGGCCCCTACGAGCAGTACTTC
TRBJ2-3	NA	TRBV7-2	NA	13	CASRSDAFGTQYF	TGTGCCAGCAGGTCTGATGCTTTTGGTACGCAGTATTTT
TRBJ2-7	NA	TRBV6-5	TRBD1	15	CASSSSGTGFYEQYF	TGTGCCAGCAGTTCCTCCGGGACAGGGTTCTACGAGCAGTACTTC
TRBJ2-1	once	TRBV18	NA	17	CASSPPYGSPSYNEQFF	TGTGCCAGCTCACCACCGTATGGCAGCCCCTCCTACAATGAGCAGTTCTTC
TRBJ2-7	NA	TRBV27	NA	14	CASSSTVFSYEQYF	TGTGCCAGCAGTTCGACGGTTTTCTCCTACGAGCAGTACTTC
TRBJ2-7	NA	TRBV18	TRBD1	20	CASSQGGRQGQNPLSYEQYF	TGTGCCAGCTCACAAGGGGGCAGACAGGGGCAGAACCCTCTCTCCTACGAGCAGTACTTC
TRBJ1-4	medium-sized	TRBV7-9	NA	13	CASTIATNEKLFF	TGTGCCAGCACCATTGCAACTAATGAAAAACTGTTTTTT
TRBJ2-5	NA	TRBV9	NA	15	CASTPRITGGETQYF	TGTGCCAGCACCCCTAGGATCACAGGAGGGGAGACCCAGTACTTC
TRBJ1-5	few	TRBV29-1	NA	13	CSHGEGLGQPQHF	TGCAGCCACGGGGAGGGTCTCGGTCAGCCCCAGCATTTT
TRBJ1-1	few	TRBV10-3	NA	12	CASQPGDTEAFF	TGTGCCTCACAACCAGGGGACACTGAAGCTTTCTTT
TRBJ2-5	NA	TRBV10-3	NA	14	CAISIEGRRETQYF	TGTGCCATCAGTATCGAAGGGCGGAGGGAGACCCAGTACTTC
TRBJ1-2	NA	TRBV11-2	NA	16	CASSLDSRGSNYGYTF	TGTGCCAGCAGCTTAGATTCGCGGGGATCAAACTATGGCTACACCTTC
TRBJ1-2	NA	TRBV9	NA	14	CASSTRTPDIGYTF	TGTGCCAGCAGCACCAGAACCCCGGACATCGGCTACACCTTC
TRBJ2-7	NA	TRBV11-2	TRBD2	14	CASSPGTSGDEQYF	TGTGCCAGCAGCCCCGGGACTAGCGGGGACGAGCAGTACTTC
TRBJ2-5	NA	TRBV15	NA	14	CATSRDRMSETQYF	TGTGCCACCAGCAGAGATCGAATGAGCGAGACCCAGTACTTC
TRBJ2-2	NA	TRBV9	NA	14	CASSVEQVNGELFF	TGTGCCAGCAGCGTAGAACAGGTCAACGGGGAGCTGTTTTTT
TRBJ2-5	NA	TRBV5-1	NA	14	CASSLDRVGETQYF	TGCGCCAGCAGCTTGGACAGGGTAGGAGAGACCCAGTACTTC
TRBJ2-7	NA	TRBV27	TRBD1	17	CASSLVGQAPSSYEQYF	TGTGCCAGCAGTTTGGTGGGACAGGCCCCGAGCTCCTACGAGCAGTACTTC
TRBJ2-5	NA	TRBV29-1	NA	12	CSARRLGETQYF	TGCAGCGCCCGTCGGTTGGGTGAGACCCAGTACTTC
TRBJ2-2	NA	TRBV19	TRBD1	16	CASSMRQGAYTGELFF	TGTGCCAGTAGTATGAGGCAGGGGGCGTACACCGGGGAGCTGTTTTTT
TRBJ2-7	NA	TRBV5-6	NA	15	CASSYPGLGTREQYF	TGTGCCAGCAGCTATCCGGGACTCGGGACGCGCGAGCAGTACTTC
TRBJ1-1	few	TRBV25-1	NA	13	CASIPPMNTEAFF	TGTGCCAGCATCCCGCCTATGAACACTGAAGCTTTCTTT
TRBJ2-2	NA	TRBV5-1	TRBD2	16	CASSLESSGNSGELFF	TGCGCCAGCAGCTTGGAGTCTAGCGGGAATTCCGGGGAGCTGTTTTTT
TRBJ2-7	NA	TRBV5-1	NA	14	CASSGAGQTYEQYF	TGCGCCAGCAGCGGGGCGGGACAGACATACGAGCAGTACTTC
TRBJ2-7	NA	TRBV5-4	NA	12	CASSPGTFEQYF	TGTGCCAGCAGCCCCGGGACTTTCGAGCAGTACTTC
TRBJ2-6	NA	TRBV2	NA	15	CASSDITSGANVLTF	TGTGCCAGCAGTGATATCACCTCTGGGGCCAACGTCCTGACTTTC
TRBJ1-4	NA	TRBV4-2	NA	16	CASSQELKGSNEKLFF	TGTGCCAGCAGCCAAGAGCTAAAAGGGTCTAATGAAAAACTGTTTTTT
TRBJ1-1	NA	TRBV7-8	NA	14	CASSSVTENTEAFF	TGTGCCAGCAGCTCGGTGACAGAGAACACTGAAGCTTTCTTT
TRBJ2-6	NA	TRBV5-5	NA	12	CASSSGANVLTF	TGTGCCAGCAGCTCTGGGGCCAACGTCCTGACTTTC
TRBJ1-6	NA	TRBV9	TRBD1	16	CASSEKGDRDYSPLHF	TGTGCCAGCAGTGAAAAAGGGGACAGGGACTATTCACCCCTCCACTTT
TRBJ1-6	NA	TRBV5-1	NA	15	CASSSTGGNNSPLHF	TGCGCCAGCAGCTCGACAGGAGGCAATAATTCACCCCTCCACTTT
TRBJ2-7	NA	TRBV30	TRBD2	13	CAWGTAGVSEQYF	TGTGCCTGGGGGACCGCGGGGGTTTCCGAGCAGTACTTC
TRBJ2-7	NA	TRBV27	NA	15	CASATQPVSSYEQYF	TGTGCCAGCGCAACCCAGCCAGTCAGCTCCTACGAGCAGTACTTC
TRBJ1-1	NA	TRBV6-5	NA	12	CASSGRNTEAFF	TGTGCCAGCTCCGGGAGGAACACTGAAGCTTTCTTT
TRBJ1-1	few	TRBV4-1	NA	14	CASSQELGVAEAFF	TGCGCCAGCAGCCAAGAGTTGGGGGTCGCTGAAGCTTTCTTT
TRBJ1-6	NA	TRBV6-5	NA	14	CASSLGVGNSPLHF	TGTGCCAGCAGTTTAGGGGTGGGTAATTCACCCCTCCACTTT
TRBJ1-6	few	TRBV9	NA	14	CASSVGRVDSPLHF	TGTGCCAGCAGCGTTGGGAGGGTTGATTCACCCCTCCACTTT
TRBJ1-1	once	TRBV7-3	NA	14	CASSLKHSGAEAFF	TGTGCCAGCAGCTTAAAACACTCTGGGGCTGAAGCTTTCTTT
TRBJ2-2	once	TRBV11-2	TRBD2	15	CASSLVRERIGELFF	TGTGCCAGCAGCTTAGTGCGGGAGAGGATCGGGGAGCTGTTTTTT
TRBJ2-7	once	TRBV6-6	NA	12	CASMDQAYEQYF	TGTGCCAGCATGGACCAGGCCTACGAGCAGTACTTC
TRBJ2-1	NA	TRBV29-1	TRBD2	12	CSVEDLLAGMFF	TGCAGCGTTGAAGATCTGCTAGCGGGAATGTTCTTC
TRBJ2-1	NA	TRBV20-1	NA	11	CSASPLGEQFF	TGTAGTGCTTCCCCGTTGGGGGAGCAGTTCTTC
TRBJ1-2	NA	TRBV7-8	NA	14	CASSLGPREAGYTF	TGTGCCAGCAGCTTGGGGCCGAGGGAGGCTGGCTACACCTTC
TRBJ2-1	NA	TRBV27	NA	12	CASSFSGVEQFF	TGTGCCAGCAGTTTTTCGGGGGTCGAGCAGTTCTTC